Shown below are 4 T cell receptor beta chains from a single sample sequenced in a study of Graves' ophthalmopathy and Graves' hyperthyroidism. Using RNA transcripts, the TCR beta CDR3 regions were amplified. The workflow started with a first-round RT-PCR run with HTBI primers and then moved on to a second-round multiplex PCR. Via MiXCR, TCRdb re-called the multiplex PCR reads, giving one row per CDR3 protein. The profile shows roughly 400,000 distinct CDR3 sequences, approximately 15% of them singletons. The sample taken for sequencing was peripheral blood. These receptors originate from a woman under 30 with stable Graves' hyperthyroidism.

This clonotype was seen many times. The CDR3 sequence: CASSPLGSEAFF. The CDR3 bases are TGCGCCAGCAGCCCGTTGGGCTCCGAAGCTTTCTTT. The chain is built from TRBV5-1 and TRBJ1-1, with D uncertain. This CDR3 comprises 12 residues. Between the trimmed V and J ends, which lost 4 bases and 8 bases, there was a span of 12 bases. Germline V gene data show CDR1 as SGHRS and CDR2 as YFSETQ.

This clonotype was detected ten times or more. The chain employs TRBV12-3 or TRBV12-4 and TRBJ1-2, with TRBD1 matching over 11 bases. V lost 6 bases and J lost 5; bases outside the gene matches: 8. The CDR3 runs to 15 residues. CDR3 loop: CASSHRDRGSYGYTF. CDR3 coding DNA: TGTGCCAGCAGCCACCGGGACAGGGGGTCTTATGGCTACACCTTC.

This clonotype was seen repeatedly, ten times or more. This chain joins TRBV2 and TRBJ2-2; 8 bases are shared with TRBD1. The V gene end was trimmed by 4 bases and the J gene end by 4 bases; junction bases not matched to a gene: 8. The CDR3 is 16 residues long. CDR1 and CDR2 from the germline V gene are SNHLY and FYNNEI. The DNA of the CDR3 is TGTGCCAGCAGTGCCGACAGGGGCCCCTCCACCGGGGAGCTGTTTTTT. Translated: CASSADRGPSTGELFF.

The CDR3: CASSQDLAGRGAKYF. The CDR3, as DNA: TGTGCCAGCAGCCAAGATCTGGCAGGGCGGGGGGCTAAGTACTTC. This chain uses TRBV4-2 with TRBJ2-7; TRBD2 agrees at 8 bases. Germline trimming cut 0 bases from V and 11 bases from J; bases unmatched to any gene: 12. Germline assignment: CDR1 LGHNA and CDR2 YNFKEQ. There are 15 residues in the CDR3.